This T cell receptor (beta chain) was identified during a study of cytomegalovirus exposure and HLA in healthy donors. Study findings and constraints: Whilst most TCR sequences proved rare, a subset of public TCRs occurred across many donors. Cytomegalovirus-associated status was assigned to around 160 TCR beta chains. First-cohort TCR clusters were later found to tend to co-occur in the 120 or so validation repertoires.

Only in-frame clones appear in the TCRdb table, and some are missing; sequencing was by immunoSEQ multiplex PCR. The sample lists 98,000 or so clones; around 95% were seen once. Separate from the roughly 610-subject first cohort, the 120-subject validation cohort was the one that the donors belonged to. As for this clone: The target antigen is unknown.

This CDR3 is 15 amino acids long. CDR1 and CDR2 from the germline V gene are MNHNY and SVGAGI (reference sequence). Trimming at V came to 5 bases and at J to 5 bases, leaving 6 bases not matched to a gene. The source is a woman aged 18-29 years in good health and CMV-seronegative. The chain couples TRBV6-6 to TRBJ2-5; 12 bases map to TRBD2. Source material: PBMCs. CDR3 sequence (DNA): TGTGCCAGCAGTCTCCGACTAGCGGGGGATGAGACCCAGTACTTC. Amino acid sequence: CASSLRLAGDETQYF.